This record concerns one T cell receptor (beta chain) sequence. The sample belongs to a study of shared clonotypes between healthy human individuals. Germline values: CDR1 GTSNPN, CDR2 SVGIG (reference sequence). The CDR3 consists of 14 residues. J was trimmed by 7 bases and V by 5 bases; bases with no gene match: 13. Only in-frame clones appear in the TCRdb table, and some are missing; sequencing was by immunoSEQ multiplex PCR. The sample records about a million clones, around 76% being singletons. The specimen was memory CD4+ T cells sorted from blood. Subset specified: CD45RA-negative fraction. This rearrangement joins TRBV30 to TRBJ2-5; TRBD1 aligns across 7 bases. The source of this sequence is a young man in good health. The CDR3 loop reads CAWLTKQGLGTQYF. CDR3 sequence (DNA): TGTGCCTGGTTGACCAAACAGGGGCTCGGGACCCAGTACTTC.